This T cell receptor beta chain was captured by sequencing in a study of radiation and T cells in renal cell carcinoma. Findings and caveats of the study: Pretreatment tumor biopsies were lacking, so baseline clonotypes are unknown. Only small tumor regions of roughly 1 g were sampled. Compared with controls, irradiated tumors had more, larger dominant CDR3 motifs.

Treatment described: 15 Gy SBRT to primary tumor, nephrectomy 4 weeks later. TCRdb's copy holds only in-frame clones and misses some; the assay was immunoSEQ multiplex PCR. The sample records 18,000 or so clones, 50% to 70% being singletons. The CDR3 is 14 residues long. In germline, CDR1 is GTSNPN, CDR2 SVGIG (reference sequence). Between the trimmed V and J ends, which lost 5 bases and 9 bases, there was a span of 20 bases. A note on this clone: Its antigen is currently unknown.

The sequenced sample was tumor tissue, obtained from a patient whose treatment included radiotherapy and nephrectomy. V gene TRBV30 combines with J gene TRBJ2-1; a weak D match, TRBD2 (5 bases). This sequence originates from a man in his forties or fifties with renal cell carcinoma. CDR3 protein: CAWWEPAAVGEQFF. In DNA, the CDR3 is TGTGCCTGGTGGGAGCCAGCGGCCGTCGGTGAGCAGTTCTTC.